One sample yielded the 31 T cell receptor beta chains listed below, sequenced in a study of CD8 T cells in Susac syndrome. Random hexamers primed reverse transcription of about 0.45 to 1 ug RNA. TCRdb independently ran MiXCR on the immunoSEQ multiplex PCR reads; one entry per CDR3 protein. The sample shows approximately 120,000 distinct CDR3 sequences, around 96% of them seen only once. Specimen: CD4+ T cells from PBMCs. These receptors all stem from a human donor in good health.

The rearrangement joins TRBV7-9 to TRBJ1-2; D uncertain. This CDR3 contains 13 residues. Germline lookup yields CDR1 SEHNR and CDR2 FQNEAQ (reference sequence). V was shortened by 4 bases and J by 4 bases, with 10 bases between the two germline ends. CDR3 nucleotides: TGTGCCAGCAGCTCCGGCTTCGGCTATGGCTACACCTTC. This encodes CASSSGFGYGYTF.

The V and J genes are TRBV20-1 and TRBJ2-7; 10 bases are a match to TRBD2. V lost 7 bases, J lost 1 base, and 10 bases stayed unmatched. Germline CDR1 and CDR2: DFQATT and SNEGSKA (reference sequence). CDR3 length equals 15 residues. The CDR3 coding sequence is TGCAGTGTTATACCCCATAGCGGGAGGTCCTACGAGCAGTACTTC. It codes for CSVIPHSGRSYEQYF.

The chain recombines TRBV4-1 with TRBJ1-4, with 7 bases aligning to TRBD1. The V and J ends lost 6 bases and 8 bases, in that order; junction bases with no gene match: 12. Per germline, CDR1 MGHRA and CDR2 YSYEKL. The CDR3 has 15 residues. The CDR3 sequence is CASRLIDRAGEKLFF. The CDR3 DNA reads as TGCGCCAGCAGACTGATCGACAGGGCGGGCGAAAAACTGTTTTTT.

The chain is built from TRBV29-1 and TRBJ1-1; D is perhaps TRBD1 (5 bases). Trimming pared 3 bases from V and 4 bases from J, leaving 9 bases between. This CDR3 has 12 amino acids. From germline, CDR1 is SQVTM and CDR2 ANQGSEA. CDR3 sequence reads: CSVDRQTTEAFF. The CDR3, as DNA: TGCAGCGTTGATAGACAGACCACTGAAGCTTTCTTT.

The rearrangement uses TRBV7-2 and TRBJ2-7; TRBD1 aligns across 7 bases. This CDR3 is 15 amino acids long. Germline CDR1 and CDR2: SGHTA and FQGNSA. Trimming cost V 3 bases and J 0 bases; bases outside gene matches: 5. The CDR3 DNA reads as TGTGCCAGCAGCTTCAGACAGGGTTCCTCCTACGAGCAGTACTTC. Translating it yields CASSFRQGSSYEQYF.

CDR3 sequence: CASSPTSGRAGEFF. The CDR3 bases are TGCGCCAGCAGCCCGACTAGCGGGAGGGCCGGGGAGTTCTTC. The chain combines TRBV5-1 with TRBJ2-1; 14 positions match TRBD2. The CDR3 runs 14 residues. V shed 4 bases and J 14 bases; nucleotides not matched to a gene: 8. Per the germline V gene, CDR1 is SGHRS and CDR2 is YFSETQ.

This clonotype was picked up one time. V is TRBV3-1 and J is TRBJ2-1; D gene ambiguous. This CDR3 has 13 residues. The germline V and J ends were trimmed by 2 bases and 8 bases, with 10 bases remaining between them. Germline V gene sequence: CDR1 LGHDT, CDR2 YNNKEL (reference sequence). CDR3 loop: CASSQISPYEQFF. The CDR3 coding sequence is TGTGCCAGCAGCCAAATTTCCCCCTATGAGCAGTTCTTC.

This chain uses TRBV5-4 with TRBJ1-2; 9 bases map to TRBD1. V lost 5 bases to trimming and J lost 10 bases; unmatched junction nucleotides: 9. The CDR3 spans 13 residues. The germline V gene has CDR1 SGHNT and CDR2 YYREEE (reference sequence). Here the CDR3 DNA reads TGTGCCAGCAGGGGACAGGGAAGGGACCACTACACCTTC. Translated: CASRGQGRDHYTF.

The V gene is TRBV5-4, the J gene TRBJ2-5; D ambiguous. Deletions cut 1 base from V and 1 base from J, with 5 bases between. CDR3 size: 13 residues. Germline lookup yields CDR1 SGHNT and CDR2 YYREEE (reference sequence). The CDR3 nucleotides are TGTGCCAGCAGCTTGTCAGTCCAAGAGACCCAGTACTTC. It specifies CASSLSVQETQYF.

In its sample, this clonotype was seen a few times. CDR3 sequence: CAWSFGGEQYF. CDR3 nucleotides: TGTGCCTGGAGTTTCGGGGGAGAGCAGTACTTC. The chain joins TRBV30 to TRBJ2-7; a weak D match, TRBD2 (6 bases). This CDR3 has 11 residues. The germline V and J ends were trimmed by 2 bases and 7 bases, with 9 bases remaining between them. The germline CDR1 and CDR2 sequences are GTSNPN and SVGIG (reference sequence).

This chain uses TRBV25-1 with TRBJ2-6; no reliable D call. The CDR3 has 17 residues. Germline assignment: CDR1 MGHDK and CDR2 SYGVNS. V lost 2 bases and J 4 bases, leaving 15 bases between the germline ends. CDR3 in amino acids: CASSEVGHPRGANVLTF. CDR3 sequence (DNA): TGTGCCAGCAGTGAAGTTGGGCACCCCAGGGGGGCCAACGTCCTGACTTTC.

The V call is TRBV5-6, the J call TRBJ1-2; TRBD1 aligns across 7 bases. V was pared by 0 bases and J by 6 bases, with 5 bases of the junction left unmatched. CDR1 and CDR2 from the germline V gene are SGHDT and YYEEEE. The length of the CDR3 is 14 residues. The CDR3 protein is CASSLETGYDGYTF. The CDR3 bases are TGTGCCAGCAGCTTGGAGACAGGGTATGATGGCTACACCTTC.

On this clonotype itself: One end of the junction does not line up with germline, which may come from a read error. The V gene is TRBV20-1, the J gene TRBJ1-1; D remains ambiguous. The V gene's germline CDR1 is DFQATT and CDR2 SNEGSKA (reference sequence). CDR3 length equals 13 residues. The CDR3 DNA reads as TGCAGTGCTAGAGAAATCCAGAACATTGAAGCTTTCTTT. Its translation: CSAREIQNIEAFF.

This clonotype was picked up one time. V gene TRBV13 combines with J gene TRBJ2-2; weak D call: TRBD2 (6 bases). This CDR3 comprises 15 residues. Germline V lookup: CDR1 PRHDT, CDR2 FYEKMQ (reference sequence). V was cut by 5 bases and J by 7 bases, with 17 bases left in between. The CDR3 nucleotides are TGTGCCAGCAGCCTGGGACTCCTGAGGAACGGGGAGCTGTTTTTT. Translation gives CASSLGLLRNGELFF.

The chain couples TRBV7-9 to TRBJ2-1; D call uncertain. This CDR3 is 13 amino acids long. Germline assignment: CDR1 SEHNR and CDR2 FQNEAQ (reference sequence). The ends were cut back, 1 base at V and 9 bases at J, with 10 bases in the middle. CDR3 nucleotide sequence: TGTGCCAGCAGCTTAGGGGTCATTGGTGAGCAGTTCTTC. It yields the protein CASSLGVIGEQFF.

This clonotype was detected once. The chain employs TRBV6-2 or TRBV6-3 and TRBJ2-1; D is perhaps TRBD1 (5 bases). Trimming left V 7 bases short and J 9 bases short, with 16 bases between. Germline CDR1 and CDR2: MNHEY and SVGEGT. CDR3 length: 13 amino acids. CDR3 loop: CASIGAAWGEQFF. Written as DNA, the CDR3 is TGTGCCAGCATAGGGGCTGCTTGGGGTGAGCAGTTCTTC.

J is TRBJ2-1 and V is TRBV6-2 or TRBV6-3; the D gene is possibly TRBD1 (7 bases). The CDR3 has 18 residues. V was trimmed by 5 bases and J by 0 bases, leaving 20 bases between them. Per germline, CDR1 MNHEY and CDR2 SVGEGT. The CDR3 region has the DNA TGTGCCAGCAGTCTAGCGACGGGACAGTTCGGCTCCTACAATGAGCAGTTCTTC. Translated: CASSLATGQFGSYNEQFF.

The V and J genes are TRBV7-9 and TRBJ2-5, with a possible D match to TRBD1 (7 bases). Germline V gene data show CDR1 as SEHNR and CDR2 as FQNEAQ (reference sequence). This CDR3 spans 17 amino acids. V was trimmed by 2 bases and J by 4 bases, leaving 20 bases between them. CDR3 residues: CASSLRLRGATTETQYF. The CDR3 DNA reads TGTGCCAGCAGCTTAAGGCTCAGGGGGGCAACGACAGAGACCCAGTACTTC.

This chain joins TRBV5-4 and TRBJ2-5; maybe TRBD2 (5 bases). Trimming removed 0 bases at V and 3 bases at J, with 12 bases between. The germline V gene has CDR1 SGHNT and CDR2 YYREEE (reference sequence). The CDR3 extends over 15 amino acids. The CDR3 DNA reads TGTGCCAGCAGCTTGGCGGCCCGGGAAAAAGAGACCCAGTACTTC. Protein sequence: CASSLAAREKETQYF.

The J gene is TRBJ2-1, the V gene TRBV29-1; D may be TRBD1 (6 bases). CDR3 size: 15 residues. Germline V gene sequence: CDR1 SQVTM, CDR2 ANQGSEA. The CDR3 DNA reads as TGCACCATAGGCTCCTATACAGGGACCGACAATGAGCAGTTCTTC. Amino acid sequence: CTIGSYTGTDNEQFF.

The chain recombines TRBV18 with TRBJ2-1; D gene uncertain. The CDR3 has 13 amino acids. Between the trimmed V and J ends, which lost 1 base and 6 bases, there was a span of 7 bases. CDR1 and CDR2 (germline): KGHSH, LQKENI. Here the CDR3 reads CASSPHSLNEQFF. Written as DNA, the CDR3 is TGTGCCAGCTCACCACACAGTCTCAATGAGCAGTTCTTC. Complete variable domain (other parts from reference TRBV18 and TRBJ2-1): NAGVMQNPRHLVRRRGQEARLRCSPMKGHSHVYWYRQLPEEGLKFMVYLQKENIIDESGMPKERFSAEFPKEGPSILRIQQVVRGDSAAYFCASSPHSLNEQFFGPGTRLTVL.

The chain joins TRBV4-2 to TRBJ1-1; 7 positions match TRBD1. Germline V gene data show CDR1 as LGHNA and CDR2 as YNFKEQ. The CDR3 is 14 residues long. Unmatched junction bases numbered 11, after V lost 6 bases and J lost 7 bases. CDR3 protein: CASSHGTAKVEAFF. The CDR3 nucleotides are TGTGCCAGCAGTCACGGGACAGCCAAGGTTGAAGCTTTCTTT.

The chain has TRBV4-1 and TRBJ2-3; the D gene is possibly TRBD2 (5 bases). This CDR3 region has 16 residues. V shed 1 base and J shed 1 base, with 12 bases lying between them. Germline V gene sequence: CDR1 MGHRA, CDR2 YSYEKL. The CDR3 loop is CASSQVLRSGTDTQYF. CDR3 in DNA: TGCGCCAGCAGCCAAGTGTTGCGTAGCGGCACAGATACGCAGTATTTT.

The V call is TRBV20-1, the J call TRBJ2-3, with 8 bases identical to TRBD2. Germline V gene lookup returns CDR1 DFQATT and CDR2 SNEGSKA (reference sequence). J was trimmed by 2 bases and V by 5 bases; bases with no gene match: 15. The CDR3 loop spans 17 amino acids. The CDR3 coding sequence is TGCAGTGCTCTTTCCGGCTTAATAGCGGGGAACACAGATACGCAGTATTTT. It is translated as CSALSGLIAGNTDTQYF.

The rearrangement links TRBV2 to TRBJ2-7; D is undetermined. With 5 bases removed from V and 3 bases from J, the gap between germline ends came to 8 bases. Germline lookup yields CDR1 SNHLY and CDR2 FYNNEI. This CDR3 comprises 12 residues. The CDR3 sequence: CASSSTRYEQYF. The CDR3 nucleotides are TGTGCCAGCAGTTCTACCCGCTACGAGCAGTACTTC.

This clonotype was seen only once. V and J are TRBV19 and TRBJ1-5; D unresolved. From germline, CDR1 is LNHDA and CDR2 SQIVND (reference sequence). The germline V and J ends were trimmed by 2 bases and 9 bases, with 8 bases remaining between them. This CDR3 spans 12 amino acids. The CDR3 bases are TGTGCCAGTAGTATAACACCAGGGCCCCAGCATTTT. This encodes CASSITPGPQHF.

The J gene is TRBJ1-2, the V gene TRBV20-1; the match to TRBD1 covers 8 bases. With 1 base clipped from V and 8 bases from J, the junction kept 9 bases outside the gene matches. Germline CDR1 DFQATT, CDR2 SNEGSKA (reference sequence). The CDR3 has 14 residues. CDR3: CSARAVTGERGYTF. The CDR3, as DNA: TGCAGTGCTAGAGCGGTGACAGGGGAGAGGGGCTACACCTTC.

CDR3 nucleotide sequence: TGTGCCAGCAGTGAAGCGACCTATCTGGTTGGGGCCAACGTCCTGACTTTC. Amino acid sequence: CASSEATYLVGANVLTF. The chain links TRBV2 to TRBJ2-6, with no clear D. Trimming cost V 0 bases and J 3 bases, with 12 bases left between them. This CDR3 spans 17 amino acids. Per germline, CDR1 SNHLY and CDR2 FYNNEI. Supplemented by reference TRBV2 and TRBJ2-6, the full variable domain reads EPEVTQTPSHQVTQMGQEVILRCVPISNHLYFYWYRQILGQKVEFLVSFYNNEISEKSEIFDDQFSVERPDGSNFTLKIRSTKLEDSAMYFCASSEATYLVGANVLTFGAGSRLTVL.

V and J are TRBV29-1 and TRBJ1-1; maybe TRBD1 (6 bases). Trimming pared 3 bases from V and 2 bases from J, leaving 13 bases between. In germline, CDR1 is SQVTM, CDR2 ANQGSEA. This CDR3 spans 14 amino acids. The CDR3 DNA reads TGCAGCGTTGAGCGACAGGTTCGCAACACTGAAGCTTTCTTT. This codes for CSVERQVRNTEAFF.

CDR3 loop: CSVEDRVFSGANVLTF. Here the CDR3 DNA reads TGCAGCGTTGAGGACAGAGTTTTCTCTGGGGCCAACGTCCTGACTTTC. This sequence joins TRBV29-1 and TRBJ2-6; D is perhaps TRBD1 (6 bases). The CDR3 runs 16 residues. Germline V gene data show CDR1 as SQVTM and CDR2 as ANQGSEA. Trimming cost V 3 bases and J 0 bases, with 12 bases left between them.

The chain recombines TRBV18 with TRBJ2-6, with D perhaps being TRBD1 or TRBD2 (5 bases each). This CDR3 is 14 amino acids long. Germline V gives CDR1 KGHSH, CDR2 LQKENI. The V end lost 5 bases, the J end lost 6 bases, and 11 bases lay between the germline ends. The CDR3 loop reads CASSAGTEANVLTF. The CDR3, as DNA: TGTGCCAGCTCAGCAGGGACCGAGGCCAACGTCCTGACTTTC.